This T cell receptor (beta chain) was retrieved from a study of OX40 agonist ivuxolimab in advanced cancers. Concerning this clone: One end of the junction varies from germline; a read error may be responsible.

TCRdb keeps only in-frame clones here, not all; method: immunoSEQ multiplex PCR. The sample has tens of thousands of clones, roughly nine tenths seen once. Germline V gene lookup returns CDR1 LNHDA and CDR2 SQIVND (reference sequence). CDR3 size: 11 residues. Sequenced here: CD4+ or CD8+ T cells sorted from blood, sampled in a trial of the OX40 agonist ivuxolimab. The clonotype was recovered from an adult with an advanced solid tumor such as melanoma, head and neck, liver or kidney cancer. The chain links TRBV19 to TRBJ1-2; weak D call: TRBD1 (6 bases). The CDR3 region is CASSIGPDSSF. CDR3 coding DNA: TGTGCCAGTAGTATAGGGCCGGACAGCAGCTTC.